The entry below gives a single T cell receptor (beta chain) sequence along with its context. The data were taken from a study of shared clonotypes between healthy human individuals. Study as a whole: Each donor had three CD4 naive, three CD4 memory, two CD8 naive and one CD8 memory plate.

Genomic DNA from each subset was divided evenly over several immunoSEQ plates. Assay: immunoSEQ multiplex PCR; the TCRdb copy retains only in-frame clones and omits some. The data show about 520,000 clones, with more than 95% seen just once and approximately 0.067% held by the top ten. The length of the CDR3 is 15 residues. Germline V CDR1 and CDR2: MDHEN, SYDVKM. The V and J ends lost 1 base and 2 bases respectively, with 11 bases between them. The chain recombines TRBV28 with TRBJ1-1; D gene uncertain. The receptor was isolated from a woman in her twenties or thirties in good health. The sequenced sample consisted of naive CD4+ T cells sorted from blood. Subset denoted: CD45RA+ positively selected. CDR3: CASSLYGVDNTEAFF. In DNA, the CDR3 is TGTGCCAGCAGTTTATATGGGGTTGACAACACTGAAGCTTTCTTT.